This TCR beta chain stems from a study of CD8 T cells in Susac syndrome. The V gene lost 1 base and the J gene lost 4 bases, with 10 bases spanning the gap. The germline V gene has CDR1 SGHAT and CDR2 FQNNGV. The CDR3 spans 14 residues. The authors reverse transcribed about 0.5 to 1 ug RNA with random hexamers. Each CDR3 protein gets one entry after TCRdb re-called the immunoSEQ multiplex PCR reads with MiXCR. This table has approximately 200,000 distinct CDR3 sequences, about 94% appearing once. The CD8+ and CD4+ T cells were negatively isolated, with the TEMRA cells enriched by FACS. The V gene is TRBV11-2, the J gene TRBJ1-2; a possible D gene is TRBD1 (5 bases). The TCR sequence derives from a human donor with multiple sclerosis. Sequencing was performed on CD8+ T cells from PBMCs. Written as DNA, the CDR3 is TGTGCCAGCAGCTTAGTGTCTACAGGCTATGGCTACACCTTC. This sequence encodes CASSLVSTGYGYTF.